The 8 T cell receptor beta chains listed next were all sequenced from one sample in a study of shared clonotypes between healthy human individuals. The table came from immunoSEQ multiplex PCR; TCRdb's copy has only in-frame clones and leaves some out. The repertoire consists of over a million clones, with roughly 96% occurring once and the leading ten covering approximately 1.2%. The specimen was naive CD4+ T cells sorted from blood. Noted subset: CD45RA+ positively selected. All receptors come from a young man in good health.

The chain carries TRBV19 and TRBJ2-7; possibly TRBD2 for D (7 bases). V was shortened by 11 bases and J by 4 bases, with 18 bases between the two germline ends. This CDR3 spans 13 amino acids. Germline CDR1 and CDR2: LNHDA and SQIVND (reference sequence). The DNA for the CDR3 is TGTGCCTCAAGGGGGGGCAAGATTTACGAGCAGTACTTC. The encoded protein is CASRGGKIYEQYF.

The V call is TRBV27, the J call TRBJ2-2; perhaps D is TRBD1 or TRBD2 (5 bases each). Germline-derived CDR1 and CDR2 are MNHEY and SMNVEV (reference sequence). The V end lost 1 base, the J end lost 4 bases, and 7 bases lay between the germline ends. The CDR3 length is 14 residues. The CDR3 DNA is TGTGCCAGCAGTTTATATGGGGGCACCGGGGAGCTGTTTTTT. Translated: CASSLYGGTGELFF.

This clone was seen a handful of times. CDR3 amino acids: CASSGLLYYEQYF. The CDR3 DNA is TGTGCCAGCTCGGGACTCTTATACTACGAGCAGTACTTC. This chain links TRBV6-6 with TRBJ2-7; D is possibly TRBD2 (6 bases). CDR3 length equals 13 residues. In germline, CDR1 is MNHNY, CDR2 SVGAGI (reference sequence). V gave up 8 bases and J gave up 3 bases, with 14 bases separating them.

The chain uses TRBV9 and TRBJ2-7, with 8 bases aligning to TRBD2. This CDR3 comprises 14 residues. Trimming at V came to 0 bases and at J to 10 bases, leaving 9 bases not matched to a gene. CDR1 SGDLS and CDR2 YYNGEE come from the germline V gene. The CDR3 sequence: CASSVDPLGGEQYF. The CDR3 DNA reads as TGTGCCAGCAGCGTAGATCCCCTCGGGGGGGAACAGTACTTC.

The chain combines TRBV5-1 with TRBJ1-2; weak D call: TRBD1 (6 bases). The germline gives CDR1 SGHRS, CDR2 YFSETQ. V lost 2 bases and J lost 6, with 11 bases in between. This CDR3 has 13 amino acids. The CDR3 protein is CASSFMGADGYTF. The CDR3 DNA sequence: TGCGCCAGCAGCTTCATGGGGGCGGATGGCTACACCTTC. Full variable domain (remainder filled in from reference TRBV5-1 and TRBJ1-2): KAGVTQTPRYLIKTRGQQVTLSCSPISGHRSVSWYQQTPGQGLQFLFEYFSETQRNKGNFPGRFSGRQFSNSRSEMNVSTLELGDSALYLCASSFMGADGYTFGSGTRLTVV.

This chain joins TRBV7-9 and TRBJ2-7, with 14 nucleotides matching TRBD2. The trim removed 1 base at V and 2 bases at J, leaving 10 bases unmatched. Germline CDR1 is SEHNR and CDR2 is FQNEAQ (reference sequence). This CDR3 region has 19 residues. The CDR3 reads CASSLGLGLAGGATYEQYF. The CDR3 coding sequence is TGTGCCAGCAGCTTAGGGCTCGGACTAGCGGGAGGCGCGACCTACGAGCAGTACTTC. Supplemented by reference TRBV7-9 and TRBJ2-7, the full variable domain reads DTGVSQNPRHKITKRGQNVTFRCDPISEHNRLYWYRQTLGQGPEFLTYFQNEAQLEKSRLLSDRFSAERPKGSFSTLEIQRTEQGDSAMYLCASSLGLGLAGGATYEQYFGPGTRLTVT.

CDR3 region: CSATTGNTIYF. CDR3 nucleotides: TGCAGCGCCACGACAGGAAACACCATATATTTT. The genes are TRBV29-1 and TRBJ1-3; the D is unclear. V lost 7 bases to trimming and J lost 4 bases, with 8 bases between them. This CDR3 has 11 residues. Germline V lookup: CDR1 SQVTM, CDR2 ANQGSEA.

The chain employs TRBV10-2 and TRBJ2-2; 7 nucleotides align to TRBD1. The germline V gene encodes CDR1 WSHSY and CDR2 SAAADI. V lost 3 bases and J lost 4; bases outside the gene matches: 8. This CDR3 region has 16 residues. The CDR3: CASSEQGPLGTGELFF. The CDR3 DNA reads TGCGCCAGCAGTGAACAGGGGCCCCTTGGCACCGGGGAGCTGTTTTTT.